A selection of T cell receptor beta chains follows, all from one sample in a study of Ad26.COV2.S vaccination and SARS-CoV-2 variants. Here immunoSEQ multiplex PCR was the method, and the copy in TCRdb shows in-frame clones only, minus some. The sample carries some 350,000 clones, about 92% recorded once. The source was peripheral blood, collected after recovery from COVID-19. The origin of the receptors is a human donor who had recovered from COVID-19. Each CDR3 is given with its conserved first and last residue. A D gene is named only where the DNA matches it firmly. The listing skips clone size in some rows; elsewhere it reads once, few, many or a size class.

TRBV6-2/TRBV6-3	TRBJ1-6	.	TRBD1	TGTGCCAGCAGTTCGACAGGGCGAAATTCACCCCTCCACTTT	CASSSTGRNSPLHF
TRBV7-9	TRBJ1-4	.	.	TGTGCCAGCAGCCAAAGGAGTGAAAAACTGTTTTTT	CASSQRSEKLFF
TRBV7-8	TRBJ2-1	.	.	TGTGCCAGCAGCCCCATTTTAAGGGAGCAGTTCTTC	CASSPILREQFF
TRBV2	TRBJ1-4	once	TRBD1	TGTGCCAGCCTCCTACCGCCAGGGGGTCTTGGTGAAAAACTGTTTTTT	CASLLPPGGLGEKLFF
TRBV9	TRBJ1-2	.	.	TGTGCCAGCAGCGTAGAATCTGGGTATGGCTACACCTTC	CASSVESGYGYTF
TRBV5-4	TRBJ2-7	.	TRBD1	TGTGCCAGCAGCTTACGACAGGGAAGATCCTACGAGCAGTACTTC	CASSLRQGRSYEQYF
TRBV6-2/TRBV6-3	TRBJ1-2	.	TRBD1	TGTGCCAGCAGTTCAACCGGGACAGGGAGGTACACCTTC	CASSSTGTGRYTF
TRBV6-5	TRBJ2-2	.	.	TGTGCCAGCAGACGCTGGGGCACCGGGGAGCTGTTTTTT	CASRRWGTGELFF
TRBV6-5	TRBJ1-2	.	.	TGTGCCAGCAGTTACTCGAAAAGGGAGGATGGCTACACCTTC	CASSYSKREDGYTF
TRBV27	TRBJ2-1	.	.	TGTGCCAGCAGTTTGATCAGCAACAATGAGCAGTTCTTC	CASSLISNNEQFF
TRBV6-4	TRBJ2-1	.	.	TGTGCCAGCAGTGTGACCCCCTTCAAAGAGCAGTTCTTC	CASSVTPFKEQFF
TRBV16	TRBJ1-2	many	.	TGTGCCAGCAGCCAATTGGAAGGGTCCTATGGCTACACCTTC	CASSQLEGSYGYTF
TRBV7-8	TRBJ2-5	.	TRBD1	TGTGCCAGCAGCTTCGCAGGGGGCAGGGGCCAAGAGACCCAGTACTTC	CASSFAGGRGQETQYF
TRBV18	TRBJ1-1	.	TRBD1	TGTGCCAGCTCACCACGGACAGGTCACACTGAAGCTTTCTTT	CASSPRTGHTEAFF
TRBV7-9	TRBJ1-3	.	.	TGTGCCAGCAGCTCTCTGACGGCAATTTTCTCTGGAAACACCATATATTTT	CASSSLTAIFSGNTIYF
TRBV19	TRBJ1-2	.	.	TGTGCCAGTAGTATAGAGTATCGGGGGGCGTTATATGGCTACACCTTC	CASSIEYRGALYGYTF
TRBV13	TRBJ2-1	.	.	TGTGCCAGCAGCACACGTTCGAGCAACGATGAGCAGTTCTTC	CASSTRSSNDEQFF
TRBV14	TRBJ1-1	.	.	TGTGCCAGCAGCCCCACCGTCTGGGGGGACACTGAAGCTTTCTTT	CASSPTVWGDTEAFF
TRBV18	TRBJ1-1	.	.	TGTGCCAGCTCACTCCAAGAGATGAACACTGAAGCTTTCTTT	CASSLQEMNTEAFF
TRBV3-1/TRBV3-2	TRBJ1-2	.	.	TGTGCCAGCAGCCAGCCGGACAGCAGCTATGGCTACACCTTC	CASSQPDSSYGYTF
TRBV2	TRBJ1-3	.	.	TGTGCCAGCATGAGGGGAAACACCATATATTTT	CASMRGNTIYF
TRBV7-2	TRBJ2-7	.	.	TGTGCCAGCAGCTTAGATCAGTTCCGACACCTTCATTCCTACGAGCAGTACTTC	CASSLDQFRHLHSYEQYF
TRBV6-6	TRBJ1-6	few	TRBD1	TGTGCCAGCAGGCCGGGACAGGGGGCTTATGGTTCACCCCTCCACTTT	CASRPGQGAYGSPLHF
TRBV7-9	TRBJ2-2	.	.	TGTGCCAGCAGTCCCGGGACCGGGGAGCTGTTTTTT	CASSPGTGELFF
TRBV30	TRBJ2-7	.	TRBD1	TGTGCCTGGAGACGGGGGTGGGACAGGGCTCTTTACGAGCAGTACTTC	CAWRRGWDRALYEQYF
TRBV4-3	TRBJ1-5	.	.	TGCGCCAGCAGCCAAGAGGCCGGAAATAGCAATCAGCCCCAGCATTTT	CASSQEAGNSNQPQHF
TRBV6-5	TRBJ1-4	.	.	TGTGCCAGCAGTTACTCTGGGGTAACTAATGAAAAACTGTTTTTT	CASSYSGVTNEKLFF
TRBV10-2	TRBJ2-1	.	TRBD2	TGCGCCACCTCTAAGCGGGGGGGCCCTACCTACAATGAGCAGTTCTTC	CATSKRGGPTYNEQFF
TRBV6-5	TRBJ2-3	.	.	TGTGCCAGCAGTAGCCGACTGTCTAGCACAGATACGCAGTATTTT	CASSSRLSSTDTQYF
TRBV2	TRBJ2-3	.	TRBD2	TGTGCCAGCAGGGCTAGCGGGGGGGTTTCAGATACGCAGTATTTT	CASRASGGVSDTQYF
TRBV10-3	TRBJ2-1	.	TRBD2	TGTGCCATCAGTGAGTCTCCGAGCGGGGGGCGGAACAATGAGCAGTTCTTC	CAISESPSGGRNNEQFF
TRBV18	TRBJ1-1	.	.	TGTGCCAGCTCACCACCGACAGGAATGAACACTGAAGCTTTCTTT	CASSPPTGMNTEAFF
TRBV4-2	TRBJ2-3	.	TRBD2	TGTGCCAGCAGCCAAGAGGGGGGGGCAGATACGCAGTATTTT	CASSQEGGADTQYF
TRBV7-2	TRBJ1-2	.	.	TGTGCCAGCAGCTTAGACAGCAACAACTATGGCTACACCTTC	CASSLDSNNYGYTF
TRBV6-5	TRBJ1-5	.	TRBD1	TGTGCCAGCATTACGGGACAGGGAAGCAATCAGCCCCAGCATTTT	CASITGQGSNQPQHF
TRBV5-1	TRBJ2-2	.	.	TGCGCCAGCAGCTTGGTCCCAGACACCGGGGAGCTGTTTTTT	CASSLVPDTGELFF
TRBV7-2	TRBJ2-3	.	.	TGTGCCAGCAGCTCCTGGACAGGCACAGATACGCAGTATTTT	CASSSWTGTDTQYF
TRBV27	TRBJ1-2	.	.	TGTGCCAGCAGTTTAGCGGGGCACAACTATGGCTACACCTTC	CASSLAGHNYGYTF
TRBV10-1	TRBJ2-2	many	.	TGCGCCAGCAGTGGTAAGGGTGTCGACACCGGGGAGCTGTTTTTT	CASSGKGVDTGELFF
TRBV7-9	TRBJ2-7	once	TRBD1	TGTGCCAGCAGCTTAGATTACAGGGGAGACGAGCAGTACTTC	CASSLDYRGDEQYF
TRBV10-3	TRBJ2-2	.	.	TGTGCCCACAGCACCGCAACGAACACCGGGGAGCTGTTTTTT	CAHSTATNTGELFF
TRBV19	TRBJ2-3	.	.	TGTGCCAGTAGTATAGATGAAACGCGCACAGATACGCAGTATTTT	CASSIDETRTDTQYF
TRBV3-1/TRBV3-2	TRBJ1-2	.	.	TGTGCCAGCAGCCAAGTAGTCGGGCAGGGTGCCGGTGGCTACACCTTC	CASSQVVGQGAGGYTF
TRBV27	TRBJ1-1	.	TRBD1	TGTGCCAGCAGTTTGCGAGGACAGGCCCTCACTGAAGCTTTCTTT	CASSLRGQALTEAFF
TRBV15	TRBJ1-6	.	.	TGTGCCACCAGCAGAGTGCAGGTTTCACCCCTCCACTTT	CATSRVQVSPLHF
TRBV9	TRBJ1-2	.	.	TGTGCCAGCAGCGTAGCCGCCCAGGCGACGAACTATGGCTACACCTTC	CASSVAAQATNYGYTF
TRBV7-2	TRBJ2-1	.	.	TGTGCCAGCAGCCCCCAAAGCTCCTACAATGAGCAGTTCTTC	CASSPQSSYNEQFF
TRBV10-1	TRBJ2-3	once	.	TGCCGGGAGACACTGGGATGGGATACGCAGTATTTT	CRETLGWDTQYF
TRBV19	TRBJ1-2	.	.	TGTGCCAGTTCGAAGACCTGGACAGACTATGGCTACACCTTC	CASSKTWTDYGYTF
TRBV11-3	TRBJ2-7	.	TRBD1	TGTGCCAGCAGCTCGTACCAGGGGGCAAGGGAGCAGTACTTC	CASSSYQGAREQYF
TRBV14	TRBJ2-7	.	.	TGTGCCAGCAGCCAAGACAGGACCGCCAAGTCCTACGAGCAGTACTTC	CASSQDRTAKSYEQYF